Sequencing of this T cell receptor (beta chain) was carried out in a study of blood T cells in healthy people across ages. General observations from the study: Higher diversity, along with more naive CD4+ cells, distinguished long-lived donors from aged donors.

As to this clonotype: Its antigen is still unknown.

The CDR3 is 13 amino acids. The V and J ends lost 6 bases and 3 bases respectively, with 9 bases between them. Germline-derived CDR1 and CDR2 are SGHVS and FQNEAQ. With each sample, at least 5 micrograms of total RNA were extracted. It was with a sample-barcoded 5' primer and a J-beta primer mix that a second PCR of roughly 7 to 12 cycles was run. TCRdb reprocessed the 5' RACE reads with MiXCR, giving one entry per CDR3 protein. The table has about 760,000 distinct CDR3 sequences, roughly 25% seen once. These data were likewise used in another study, on T cells of mothers and their children.

Source material: blood. The sequence was obtained from a boy younger than 18 in good health. V usage is TRBV7-8 and J usage is TRBJ1-5; tentatively, D is TRBD1 (6 bases). In DNA form, the CDR3 reads TGTGCCAGCAGTAGGACAGACAATCAGCCCCAGCATTTT. Translation: CASSRTDNQPQHF.